Described below is a single T cell receptor (beta chain) sequence and its context. The source of the sample is a study of blood T cell repertoires in COVID-19. Study-level information: Italy, Spain and the United States were the sources of the convalescent and acute COVID-19 samples.

The CDR3 has 14 amino acids. Germline loops: CDR1 SGHVS, CDR2 FQNEAQ. With 5 bases removed from V and 2 bases from J, the gap between germline ends came to 13 bases. Only in-frame clones appear in the TCRdb table, and some are missing; sequencing was by immunoSEQ multiplex PCR. Among 150,000 to 200,000 clones listed, 83% were seen once. The genes are TRBV7-8 and TRBJ2-7; TRBD2 might be the D (5 bases). The sample consisted of peripheral blood. The receptor comes from a human donor in a cohort sampled during active COVID-19. The CDR3 nucleotides are TGTGCCAGCAGCCCCTTGGCGGGTCCCTACGAGCAGTACTTC. Protein sequence: CASSPLAGPYEQYF.